This TCR beta chain was profiled in a study of OX40 agonist ivuxolimab in advanced cancers. Study-level findings and limits: Researchers did not determine the expanded peripheral T cells' antigen specificity. The mean number of expanded clones was higher in CD8+ T cells than in CD4+. Normalized T-cell clonal expansion was also low in some nonresponders.

With respect to this clone: The antigen is not known.

From germline, CDR1 is SGHAT and CDR2 FQNNGV. V shed 1 base and J 8 bases; nucleotides not matched to a gene: 4. This CDR3 comprises 15 residues. Sequencing used immunoSEQ multiplex PCR; TCRdb keeps in-frame clones, though not all of them. The repertoire consists of some 37,000 clones, with 65% to 90% occurring once and the leading ten covering around 1.8%. This chain connects TRBV11-2 to TRBJ1-6; 8 bases line up with TRBD1. This TCR came from an adult with an advanced solid tumor such as melanoma, head and neck, liver or kidney cancer. The specimen comprised CD4+ or CD8+ T cells sorted from blood, sampled in a trial of the OX40 agonist ivuxolimab. This CDR3 is CASSLGQGADSPLHF. CDR3 sequence (DNA): TGTGCCAGCAGCTTAGGGCAGGGGGCCGATTCACCCCTCCACTTT.